These 13 T cell receptor beta chains came from one sample sequenced in a study of CD4 T cells in relation to SARS-CoV-2 and coronaviruses (dated by TCRdb to about 2021). Antigens for these TCRs are unknown. Libraries were built with the immunoSEQ multiplex PCR assay. The immuneACCESS repertoire file appears here via TCRdb, limited to in-frame rearrangements. These files lack a portion of the clones; in checked studies, under half of the deficit traces to unresolved V genes, and the cause of the others is not known. The sample table shows about 36,000 clones, and more than 65% are seen once. The top ten hold just over 20% of the sample. Input material: memory CD4+ T cells from PBMCs, cultured in vitro. Sample cell subset or site, as interpreted from the label and publication: memory (non-naive) CD4+ T cells. The source of these receptors is an adult with COVID-19.

The chain employs TRBV2 and TRBJ2-2; no firm D call. Germline-derived CDR1 and CDR2 are SNHLY and FYNNEI. V lost 2 bases, J lost 4 bases, and 8 bases lay in between. The CDR3 contains 14 residues. CDR3 protein: CASSERLSTGELFF. The CDR3 nucleotides read TGTGCCAGCAGTGAACGGCTAAGCACCGGGGAGCTGTTTTTT.

This chain uses TRBV7-8 with TRBJ1-5, with unresolved D. The V end was cut by 1 base, the J end by 9 bases, with 13 bases between. Germline V gives CDR1 SGHVS, CDR2 FQNEAQ. The CDR3 has 14 residues. The CDR3 DNA reads TGTGCCAGCAGCTTAGGCAGGCTGGATGGGCCCCAGCATTTT. It encodes CASSLGRLDGPQHF.

A few counts support this clone. The rearrangement uses TRBV18 and TRBJ1-2; D gene uncertain. V was trimmed by 4 bases and J by 4 bases, leaving 7 bases between them. CDR3 length equals 12 residues. Germline V gene lookup returns CDR1 KGHSH and CDR2 LQKENI. The CDR3 loop reads CASSLEGYGYTF. Written as DNA, the CDR3 is TGTGCCAGCTCACTCGAGGGCTATGGCTACACCTTC.

This rearrangement joins TRBV6-5 to TRBJ2-1; 11 bases map to TRBD2. Germline assignment: CDR1 MNHEY and CDR2 SVGAGI. The V and J ends lost 8 bases and 5 bases, in that order; junction bases with no gene match: 5. The CDR3 contains 14 residues. CDR3 sequence reads: CASATGLADNEQFF. Here the CDR3 DNA reads TGTGCCAGCGCAACGGGACTAGCGGACAATGAGCAGTTCTTC.

The chain recombines TRBV5-6 with TRBJ2-7; tentative D call: TRBD1 (6 bases). From germline, CDR1 is SGHDT and CDR2 YYEEEE. Trimming shortened V by 7 bases and J by 2 bases, and 10 bases separated the two germline ends. The CDR3 runs 12 residues. The CDR3 nucleotides are TGTGCCAGCTCGACAGGTGCCTACGAGCAGTACTTC. Translating it yields CASSTGAYEQYF. The variable domain in full, with the rest retrieved from reference TRBV5-6 and TRBJ2-7, is DAGVTQSPTHLIKTRGQQVTLRCSPKSGHDTVSWYQQALGQGPQFIFQYYEEEERQRGNFPDRFSGHQFPNYSSELNVNALLLGDSALYLCASSTGAYEQYFGPGTRLTVT.

This chain uses TRBV5-5 with TRBJ2-7; possibly TRBD2 for D (5 bases). This CDR3 has 15 amino acids. Germline assignment: CDR1 SGHKS and CDR2 YYEKEE (reference sequence). V was shortened by 4 bases and J by 3 bases, with 17 bases between the two germline ends. The CDR3 loop is CASSKDGKGHYEQYF. The CDR3 nucleotides are TGTGCCAGCAGCAAGGACGGGAAGGGCCACTACGAGCAGTACTTC.

This chain links TRBV27 with TRBJ2-1; D is unclear. Trimming shortened V by 2 bases and J by 0 bases, and 17 bases separated the two germline ends. Germline-derived CDR1 and CDR2 are MNHEY and SMNVEV (reference sequence). The CDR3 is 18 residues long. Written as DNA, the CDR3 is TGTGCCAGCAGTTTAAAACCCACAGACCTACCCTCCTACAATGAGCAGTTCTTC. Its translation is CASSLKPTDLPSYNEQFF.

The chain is built from TRBV9 and TRBJ1-5, with 8 bases identical to TRBD1. V lost 5 bases, J lost 4 bases, and 2 bases stayed unmatched. The CDR3 runs to 13 residues. CDR1 is SGDLS, CDR2 YYNGEE, per germline. As DNA, the CDR3 is TGTGCCAGCAGTAGACAGGGGAATCAGCCCCAGCATTTT. Translated: CASSRQGNQPQHF.

The chain uses TRBV19 and TRBJ2-2; 12 bases are shared with TRBD1. The germline CDR1 and CDR2 sequences are LNHDA and SQIVND (reference sequence). V was pared by 0 bases and J by 9 bases, with 5 bases of the junction left unmatched. The CDR3 is 16 amino acids. CDR3 bases: TGTGCCAGTAGTATAGATGCCGGGACAGGGGGCCGGGAGCTGTTTTTT. This sequence encodes CASSIDAGTGGRELFF.

V usage is TRBV7-9 and J usage is TRBJ2-1, with 11 bases identical to TRBD2. The CDR3 has 18 amino acids. From germline, CDR1 is SEHNR and CDR2 FQNEAQ (reference sequence). The V gene end was trimmed by 2 bases and the J gene end by 0 bases; junction bases not matched to a gene: 6. In DNA form, the CDR3 reads TGTGCCAGCAGCTTATCCCTAGCGGGAGGAGACTCCTACAATGAGCAGTTCTTC. Translating gives CASSLSLAGGDSYNEQFF.

This sequence joins TRBV5-4 and TRBJ2-5; 16 nucleotides agree with TRBD2. In germline, CDR1 is SGHNT, CDR2 YYREEE (reference sequence). V was pared by 6 bases and J by 4 bases, with 9 bases of the junction left unmatched. The CDR3 covers 17 residues. CDR3 nucleotide sequence: TGTGCCAGCACCTCCGGGACTAGCGGGAGGGTTGGAGAGACCCAGTACTTC. Amino acid sequence: CASTSGTSGRVGETQYF.

The chain has TRBV9 and TRBJ2-3; D ambiguous. This CDR3 spans 12 amino acids. The germline V gene encodes CDR1 SGDLS and CDR2 YYNGEE. V was clipped by 4 bases and J by 4 bases, with 7 bases between them. CDR3 region: CASSTYADTQYF. For the CDR3, the DNA is TGTGCCAGCAGCACATACGCAGATACGCAGTATTTT.

The V gene is TRBV7-2, the J gene TRBJ1-3; D is unresolved. V was cut by 5 bases and J by 0 bases, with 14 bases left in between. Germline V lookup: CDR1 SGHTA, CDR2 FQGNSA. The CDR3 has 16 amino acids. The CDR3 sequence is CASSLRLGSSGNTIYF. The CDR3 DNA follows: TGTGCCAGCAGCCTCCGACTGGGAAGCTCTGGAAACACCATATATTTT.